This record covers a single TCR beta chain. This clonotype has more than one count but fewer than ten. What antigen it recognizes has not been identified. No per-base quality is available; no much larger clone lies one base away. This record belongs to a study of T-cell memory formation after mild COVID-19 (dated by TCRdb to the early 2020s). Broadly, across the study: TCR sequence clusters from the two donors were largely donor specific. Longitudinal TCRalpha and TCRbeta repertoire sequencing tracked T-cell clones expanding and contracting after mild COVID-19 in two donors. Two young, previously healthy adult volunteers, one female and one male, were included in the cohort. Study-wide findings and limitations: Some responding clones were detected in pre-infection memory, suggesting pre-existing cross-reactive memory T cells joined the SARS-CoV-2 response. Only a couple of mild cases were covered in the study, and larger cohorts including severe cases with pre-infection samples were considered necessary. Clones that contracted from day 15 to 85 showed balanced CD4/CD8 phenotypes, whereas a second wave of clones that expanded from day 15 to 37 leaned towards CD4+. Contracting CD4+ clones appeared mostly in the CM and EM memory subsets, whereas CD8+ clones were enriched in EMRA. The second-wave clones that peaked on day 37 were not confirmed to be SARS-CoV-2 specific.

Sequencer: Illumina NovaSeq 6000. cDNA libraries for TCRalpha and TCRbeta were prepared by 5'RACE using constant-segment primers, with sample barcodes and unique molecular identifiers added. Trizol reagent was used to extract RNA from every sample. Libraries were amplified in two PCR steps, with a second sample barcode and Illumina TruSeq adapters added in the second step. The libraries were sequenced on an Illumina NovaSeq using 2 x 150 bp paired-end reads. As for the original processing: Reads were demultiplexed and collapsed into UMI-guided consensus sequences with migec v1.2.7. Using mixcr v2.1.11, UMI consensuses were aligned to TRA and TRB V and J templates and then assembled into clonotypes. A clonotype was counted as expanded or contracted only if both edgeR and NoisET called the change significant, with noise models trained on biological replicates. For edgeR calls, a false discovery rate-adjusted p below 0.01 and a log2 fold-change threshold of 1 were applied. As an exploratory analysis of dynamics, PCA with hierarchical clustering was applied to max-normalized trajectories of the 1000 most abundant clonotypes. The CD4 or CD8 phenotype of responding clones was assigned using the separately sequenced CD4+ and CD8+ repertoires. TCRdb redid the processing of the public reads, applying fastp at Q25 and MiXCR, and retained in-frame beta chains. Every entry covers one CDR3 protein and lists the most common genes and DNA from its rows. These V and J calls derive from TCRdb rather than the authors' analysis. Recorded for this sample are approximately 430,000 distinct CDR3 sequences; about 25% of them occurred a single time. Clones ranked in the top ten supply around 13% of the sample.

PBMCs were isolated by Ficoll-Paque density gradient centrifugation. For this chain, trimming is 4 bases at the V end and 5 bases at the J end, and the number of junction bases without a gene match is 9. There are 16 amino acids in the CDR3, from cysteine to phenylalanine inclusive. Only the CDR3 region is kept as DNA, spanning 48 bases read in frame from base 1. The germline V gene yields SGHTA for CDR1 and FQGNSA for CDR2. The chain is encoded by TRBV7-2 joined to TRBJ2-2; TRBD2 matches 8 bases in the middle. The sequence derives from an adult woman who had mild COVID-19 (a few samples of this study predate the infection). The sample titles of this study are shuffled in the database, so cell type and time point are left out; the donor was told from shared clones. The sequencing input was PBMCs or a T cell subset sorted from them (not recorded which). The sequenced DNA: TGTGCCAGCAGCTCTGCCGGGGGGGCTAATACCGGGGAGCTGTTTTTT. It translates to CASSSAGGANTGELFF. The entire variable domain, with the stretches around the CDR3 drawn from the reference TRBV7-2 and TRBJ2-2 proteins, is GAGVSQSPSNKVTEKGKDVELRCDPISGHTALYWYRQSLGQGLEFLIYFQGNSAPDKSGLPSDRFSAERTGGSVSTLTIQRTQQEDSAVYLCASSSAGGANTGELFFGEGSRLTVL.